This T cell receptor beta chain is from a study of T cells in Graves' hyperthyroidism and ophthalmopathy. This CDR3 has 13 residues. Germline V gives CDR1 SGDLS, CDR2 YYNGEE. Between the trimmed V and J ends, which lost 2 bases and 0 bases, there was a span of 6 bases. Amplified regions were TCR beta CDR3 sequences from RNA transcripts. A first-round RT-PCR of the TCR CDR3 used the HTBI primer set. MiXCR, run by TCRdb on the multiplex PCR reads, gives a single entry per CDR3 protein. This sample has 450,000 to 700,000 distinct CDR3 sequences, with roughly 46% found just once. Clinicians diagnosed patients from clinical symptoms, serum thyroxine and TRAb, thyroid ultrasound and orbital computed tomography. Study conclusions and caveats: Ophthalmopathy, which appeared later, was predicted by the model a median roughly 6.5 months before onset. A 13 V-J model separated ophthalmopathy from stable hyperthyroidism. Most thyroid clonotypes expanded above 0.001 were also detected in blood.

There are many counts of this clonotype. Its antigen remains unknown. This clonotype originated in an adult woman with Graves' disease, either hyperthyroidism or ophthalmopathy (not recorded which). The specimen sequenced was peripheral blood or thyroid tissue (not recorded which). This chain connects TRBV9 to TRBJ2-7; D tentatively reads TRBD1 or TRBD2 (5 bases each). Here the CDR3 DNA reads TGTGCCAGCAGCGTGGGGGACTCCTACGAGCAGTACTTC. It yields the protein CASSVGDSYEQYF.